Listed below are T cell receptor beta chains from one sample, sequenced in a study of control samples from healthy donors and cancer patients. Some clones are missing from TCRdb's copy, which holds only in-frame ones; the method was immunoSEQ multiplex PCR. Among approximately 160,000 clones listed, 80% to 95% were seen once. Sequenced material: blood. Receptors originate from a woman aged 30 to 39 in good health. CDR3s include the opening cysteine and the closing phenylalanine or tryptophan. The D gene is left open where the match is weak. Expanded clones are given a class, and other clones once, few, many or no size at all.

v_call	d_call	j_call	clone_size	cdr3_nt	cdr3_aa
TRBV4-2	TRBD1	TRBJ1-6	once	TGTGCCAGCAGCCAGGAGAGGACAGGGAATAATTCACCCCTCCACTTT	CASSQERTGNNSPLHF
TRBV24-1	TRBD2	TRBJ2-1	once	TGTGCCACCAGCCGAGACGGGAGGACCCTCAATGAGCAGTTCTTC	CATSRDGRTLNEQFF
TRBV5-1	-	TRBJ2-5	-	TGCGCCAGCAGCTTGGCCCATCGGGGGAGAGGGGAGACCCAGTACTTC	CASSLAHRGRGETQYF
TRBV15	-	TRBJ2-3	-	TGTGCCACCAGCAGAGTTCCGGAGGCACACCTAAACACAGATACGCAGTATTTT	CATSRVPEAHLNTDTQYF
TRBV19	TRBD1	TRBJ1-2	-	TGTGCCAGTAGTATTCGGGTACAGGGGAACTATGGCTACACCTTC	CASSIRVQGNYGYTF
TRBV28	TRBD1	TRBJ2-2	few	TGTGCCAGTAAGACAGGGGGCTTCACCGGGGAGCTGTTTTTT	CASKTGGFTGELFF
TRBV24-1	TRBD2	TRBJ2-1	-	TGTGCCACCAGTGATACTAGCGCGAGCTCCTACAATGAGCAGTTCTTC	CATSDTSASSYNEQFF
TRBV7-6	-	TRBJ2-5	-	TGTGCCAGCAGCTGGGACACCGGAGAGACCCAGTACTTC	CASSWDTGETQYF
TRBV6-1	-	TRBJ1-6	-	TGTGCCAGCAGCCAGGAAGGTTTATCACCCCTCCACTTT	CASSQEGLSPLHF
TRBV24-1	-	TRBJ2-4	-	TGTGCCACCAGCCCGGGAACGGCCAAAAACATTCAGTACTTC	CATSPGTAKNIQYF
TRBV18	-	TRBJ2-5	-	TGTGCCAGCTCATCAAAAATGGGGAGCGAGGGCCAAGAGACCCAGTACTTC	CASSSKMGSEGQETQYF
TRBV28	-	TRBJ1-1	few	TGTGCCAGCAGCAGTCGACAGGTCTACACTGAAGCTTTCTTT	CASSSRQVYTEAFF
TRBV9	-	TRBJ2-7	-	TGTGCCAGCAGCGTTGGCTTTCAAGCCTCCTACGAGCAGTACTTC	CASSVGFQASYEQYF
TRBV24-1	TRBD2	TRBJ2-3	-	TGTGCCACCAGTGATGTTGGCGGGAGTACAGATACGCAGTATTTT	CATSDVGGSTDTQYF
TRBV5-5	-	TRBJ2-1	-	TGTGCCAGCAGAATTAATGAGCAGTTCTTC	CASRINEQFF
TRBV19	TRBD1	TRBJ2-6	-	TGTGCCAGTAGTACCGGGACAGGGAGGTCTGGGGCCAACGTCCTGACTTTC	CASSTGTGRSGANVLTF
TRBV4-1	-	TRBJ2-1	-	TGCGCCAGCAGACTAAGACCCCCCGACAGGGAGCAGTTCTTC	CASRLRPPDREQFF
TRBV9	TRBD2	TRBJ2-5	once	TGTGCCAGCAGCGCTGGGACTAGCGGCACCCAAGAGACCCAGTACTTC	CASSAGTSGTQETQYF
TRBV5-1	-	TRBJ1-1	-	TGCGCCAGCAGCTTGACAGGGAATGAAGCTTTCTTT	CASSLTGNEAFF
TRBV30	-	TRBJ2-6	-	TGTGCCTGGACCTCCCTTACGTATAGCCGCTCTGGGGCCAACGTCCTGACTTTC	CAWTSLTYSRSGANVLTF
TRBV6-5	TRBD1	TRBJ1-1	-	TGTGCCAGCAGTTACGGAGGGACAGACTCTGAAGCTTTCTTT	CASSYGGTDSEAFF
TRBV12-3/TRBV12-4	-	TRBJ2-2	-	TGTGCCAGCAGCTCGCCCGGGGAGCTGTTTTTT	CASSSPGELFF
TRBV30	-	TRBJ1-2	-	TGTGCCTGGAGTTGGGGCGGAAGTAACTATGGCTACACCTTC	CAWSWGGSNYGYTF
TRBV6-5	TRBD2	TRBJ2-7	-	TGTGCCAGCAGACAGGGATTAGCGGGATCCTACGAGCAGTACTTC	CASRQGLAGSYEQYF
TRBV19	TRBD2	TRBJ2-1	-	TGTGCCAGTAGTCCCTGGACTAGCGGGAGCTCCTACAATGAGCAGTTCTTC	CASSPWTSGSSYNEQFF
TRBV10-3	-	TRBJ2-1	once	TGTGCCATCAGTCCCGGCAGGGTGGGGGCCTACAATGAGCAGTTCTTC	CAISPGRVGAYNEQFF
TRBV4-1	TRBD1	TRBJ1-2	-	TGCGCCAGCAGCCAAGATCCGCCAGGGGGGATTGGCTACACCTTC	CASSQDPPGGIGYTF
TRBV6-4	TRBD1	TRBJ2-2	-	TGTGCCAGCAGTGACGGGACAGGGGACACCGGGGAGCTGTTTTTT	CASSDGTGDTGELFF
TRBV13	TRBD2	TRBJ2-1	-	TGTGCCAGCAGCCCTTACACTAGCGGGATATTCGATGAGCAGTTCTTC	CASSPYTSGIFDEQFF
TRBV4-1	-	TRBJ2-7	-	TGCGCCAGCAGCCAAGTAGGGCCGGACGAGCAGTACTTC	CASSQVGPDEQYF
TRBV19	TRBD1	TRBJ1-5	-	TGTGCCAGTAGCGAGCAGGGGGCAAGGGATCAGCCCCAGCATTTT	CASSEQGARDQPQHF
TRBV18	TRBD1	TRBJ1-2	-	TGTGCCAGCTCACCGATGACAGGGATAGGTCAAAGTGGCTACACCTTC	CASSPMTGIGQSGYTF
TRBV6-5	-	TRBJ1-1	-	TGTGCCAGCAGCCGCAGGGACTACACTGAAGCTTTCTTT	CASSRRDYTEAFF
TRBV5-4	-	TRBJ2-7	once	TGTGCCAGCAGCCGGGACACTTACGAGCAGTACTTC	CASSRDTYEQYF
TRBV7-9	TRBD1	TRBJ1-4	-	TGTGCCAGCAGCAAGGACAGGAACTCTGGAGAAAAACTGTTTTTT	CASSKDRNSGEKLFF
TRBV7-2	-	TRBJ2-1	-	TGTGCCAGCAGCCCTCTTGCGGGGCTTAATTACAATGAGCAGTTCTTC	CASSPLAGLNYNEQFF
TRBV3-1/TRBV3-2	-	TRBJ1-6	-	TGTGCCAGCAGCCAAACATCAGGGCAGCTCTCCTATAATTCACCCCTCCACTTT	CASSQTSGQLSYNSPLHF
TRBV28	-	TRBJ2-7	-	TGTGCCAGCAGTTCCGGGGTTGTCGAGCAGTACTTC	CASSSGVVEQYF
TRBV5-1	-	TRBJ2-1	-	TGCGCCAGCAGCTTGGAGGGGACGAGGGGTGAGCAGTTCTTC	CASSLEGTRGEQFF
TRBV5-1	TRBD1	TRBJ1-6	once	TGCGCCAGCAGCGAGCCGGGACAGGGGAATTCACCCCTCCACTTT	CASSEPGQGNSPLHF
TRBV7-9	TRBD1	TRBJ1-1	-	TGTGCCAGCAGCTCCGAACAGGGGACTGAAGCTTTCTTT	CASSSEQGTEAFF
TRBV9	-	TRBJ1-3	-	TGTGCCAGCAGCCCCATCGTAACGGGCTGGGGTGGAAACACCATATATTTT	CASSPIVTGWGGNTIYF
TRBV29-1	-	TRBJ1-2	-	TGCAGCGTTGAAGATCTGGGCTACACCTTC	CSVEDLGYTF
TRBV27	-	TRBJ1-5	-	TGTGCCAGCAGTAGCGGGTCCCTAGCTCAGCCCCAGCATTTT	CASSSGSLAQPQHF
TRBV7-9	TRBD1	TRBJ2-6	once	TGTGCCAGCAGCGACAGGGCTGGGGCCAACGTCCTGACTTTC	CASSDRAGANVLTF
TRBV29-1	-	TRBJ1-1	-	TGCAGCGTGTGGCGGGACTCGGGTTCTGAAGCTTTCTTT	CSVWRDSGSEAFF
TRBV5-6	-	TRBJ2-7	-	TGTGCCAGCAGCTTGCGTTCCTACGAGCAGTACTTC	CASSLRSYEQYF
TRBV19	-	TRBJ1-1	once	TGTGCCAGTAGAGTGACGGAAGCGAACACTGAAGCTTTCTTT	CASRVTEANTEAFF
TRBV18	TRBD2	TRBJ2-5	once	TGTGCCAGCTCAAGGACTAGCGGGAGGACTCAAGAGACCCAGTACTTC	CASSRTSGRTQETQYF
TRBV28	-	TRBJ2-3	-	TGTGCCAGCAGTTTACGGAGGGATACAGATACGCAGTATTTT	CASSLRRDTDTQYF
TRBV5-4	-	TRBJ2-3	-	TGTGCCAGCAGCCGAGGAGACGGTAGCACAGATACGCAGTATTTT	CASSRGDGSTDTQYF
TRBV6-1	TRBD1	TRBJ1-1	few	TGTGCCAGCAGTGAAAACAGGGGGAACACTGAAGCTTTCTTT	CASSENRGNTEAFF
TRBV6-4	TRBD1	TRBJ1-5	-	TGTGCCAGCAGTGCCGGGACAGGGGGCAATCAGCCCCAGCATTTT	CASSAGTGGNQPQHF
TRBV28	-	TRBJ2-3	-	TGTGCCAGCAGTCCGGGACAAGTCACAGATACGCAGTATTTT	CASSPGQVTDTQYF
TRBV27	-	TRBJ2-7	-	TGTGCCAGCAGAAGTACAGGTGCGGGGTACGAGCAGTACTTC	CASRSTGAGYEQYF